The clone carrying this T cell receptor beta chain was observed a handful of times. Method: immunoSEQ multiplex PCR; TCRdb's copy keeps in-frame clones and lacks some. There are around 190,000 clones in the sample; roughly 90% occur only once, and around 1.5% lies in the top ten. The V gene's germline CDR1 is SGHRS and CDR2 YFSETQ. V was clipped by 0 bases and J by 4 bases; unmatched bases: 4. The CDR3 has 15 amino acids. This specimen comes from a study of control samples from healthy donors and cancer patients. Material for sequencing was blood. The rearrangement uses TRBV5-1 and TRBJ2-1; 7 nucleotides agree with TRBD2. This TCR was recovered from a woman in her fifties or sixties in good health. CDR3 DNA: TGCGCCAGCAGCTTGGTACTAGCGACATACAATGAGCAGTTCTTC. This codes for CASSLVLATYNEQFF. The full variable domain, in which reference TRBV5-1 and TRBJ2-1 provide the parts outside the CDR3, is KAGVTQTPRYLIKTRGQQVTLSCSPISGHRSVSWYQQTPGQGLQFLFEYFSETQRNKGNFPGRFSGRQFSNSRSEMNVSTLELGDSALYLCASSLVLATYNEQFFGPGTRLTVL.